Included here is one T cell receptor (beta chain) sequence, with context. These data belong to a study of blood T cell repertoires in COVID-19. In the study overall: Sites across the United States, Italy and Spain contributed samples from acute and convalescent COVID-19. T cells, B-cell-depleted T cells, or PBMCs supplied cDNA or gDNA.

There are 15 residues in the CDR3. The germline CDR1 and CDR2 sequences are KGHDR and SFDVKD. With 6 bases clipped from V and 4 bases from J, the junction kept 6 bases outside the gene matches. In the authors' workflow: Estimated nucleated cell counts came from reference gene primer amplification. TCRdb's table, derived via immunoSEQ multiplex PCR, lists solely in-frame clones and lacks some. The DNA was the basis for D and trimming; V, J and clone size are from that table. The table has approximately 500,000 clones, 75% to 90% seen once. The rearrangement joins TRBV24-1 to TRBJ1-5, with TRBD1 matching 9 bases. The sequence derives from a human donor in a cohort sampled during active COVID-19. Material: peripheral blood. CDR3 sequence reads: CATSTGGLGNQPQHF. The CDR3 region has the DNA TGTGCCACCAGTACAGGGGGCCTAGGGAATCAGCCCCAGCATTTT.